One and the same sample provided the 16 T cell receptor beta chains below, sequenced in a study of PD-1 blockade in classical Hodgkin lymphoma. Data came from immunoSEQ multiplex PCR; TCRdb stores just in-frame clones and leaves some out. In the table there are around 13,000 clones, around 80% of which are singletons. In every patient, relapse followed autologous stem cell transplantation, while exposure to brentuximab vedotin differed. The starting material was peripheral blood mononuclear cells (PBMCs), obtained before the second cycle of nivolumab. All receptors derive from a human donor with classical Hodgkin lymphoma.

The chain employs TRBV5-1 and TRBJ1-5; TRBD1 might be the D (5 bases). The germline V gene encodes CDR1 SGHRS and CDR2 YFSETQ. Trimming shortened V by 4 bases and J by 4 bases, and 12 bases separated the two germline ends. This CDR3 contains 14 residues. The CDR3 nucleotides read TGCGCCAGCAGCCCCGGGACGGAGAATCAGCCCCAGCATTTT. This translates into CASSPGTENQPQHF.

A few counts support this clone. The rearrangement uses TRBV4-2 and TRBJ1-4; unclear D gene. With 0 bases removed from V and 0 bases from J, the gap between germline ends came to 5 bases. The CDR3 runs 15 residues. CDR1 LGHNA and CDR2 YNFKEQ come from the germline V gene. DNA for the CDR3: TGTGCCAGCAGCCAAGAGAGAGCAACTAATGAAAAACTGTTTTTT. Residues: CASSQERATNEKLFF.

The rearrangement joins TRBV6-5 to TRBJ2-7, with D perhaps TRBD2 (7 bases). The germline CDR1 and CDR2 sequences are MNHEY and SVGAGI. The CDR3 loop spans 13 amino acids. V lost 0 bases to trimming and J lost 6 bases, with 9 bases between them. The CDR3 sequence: CASSYSGGLEQYF. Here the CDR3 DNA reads TGTGCCAGCAGTTACTCGGGGGGGCTCGAGCAGTACTTC.

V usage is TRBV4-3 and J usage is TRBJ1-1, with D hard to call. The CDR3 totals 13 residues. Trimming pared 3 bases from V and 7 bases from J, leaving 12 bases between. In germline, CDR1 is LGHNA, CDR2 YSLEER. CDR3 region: CASSQGPLREAFF. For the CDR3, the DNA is TGCGCCAGCAGCCAGGGCCCCTTACGTGAAGCTTTCTTT.

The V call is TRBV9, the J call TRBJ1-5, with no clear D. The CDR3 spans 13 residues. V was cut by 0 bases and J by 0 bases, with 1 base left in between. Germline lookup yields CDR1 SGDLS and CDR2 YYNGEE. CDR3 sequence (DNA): TGTGCCAGCAGCGTAGGTAGCAATCAGCCCCAGCATTTT. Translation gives CASSVGSNQPQHF.

Written as DNA, the CDR3 is TGTGCCAGCAGCTTAGTACGGGGACAGGGGCCCAGGAGCACTGAAGCTTTCTTT. It codes for CASSLVRGQGPRSTEAFF. The genes are TRBV7-2 and TRBJ1-1; TRBD1 matches at 10 bases. The J segment lost 4 bases and the V segment lost 1 base, leaving 12 bases of the junction unmatched. CDR1 and CDR2 (germline): SGHTA, FQGNSA. The CDR3 has 18 amino acids.

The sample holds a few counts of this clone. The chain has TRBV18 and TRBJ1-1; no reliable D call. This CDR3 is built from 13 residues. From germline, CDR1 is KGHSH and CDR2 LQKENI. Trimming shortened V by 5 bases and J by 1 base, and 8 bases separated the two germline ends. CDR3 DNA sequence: TGTGCCAGCTCAGCAACGGGGAACACTGAAGCTTTCTTT. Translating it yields CASSATGNTEAFF.

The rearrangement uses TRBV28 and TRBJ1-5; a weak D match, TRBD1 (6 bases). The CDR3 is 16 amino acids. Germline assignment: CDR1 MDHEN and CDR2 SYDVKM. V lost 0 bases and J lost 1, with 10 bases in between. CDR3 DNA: TGTGCCAGCAGTTTATGGGGCAGGGGAAGCAATCAGCCCCAGCATTTT. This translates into CASSLWGRGSNQPQHF.

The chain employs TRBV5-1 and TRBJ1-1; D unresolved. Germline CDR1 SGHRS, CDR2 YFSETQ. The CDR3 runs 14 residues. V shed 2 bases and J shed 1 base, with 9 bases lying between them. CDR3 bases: TGCGCCAGCAGCTTAGGGAGGACGAACACTGAAGCTTTCTTT. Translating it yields CASSLGRTNTEAFF.

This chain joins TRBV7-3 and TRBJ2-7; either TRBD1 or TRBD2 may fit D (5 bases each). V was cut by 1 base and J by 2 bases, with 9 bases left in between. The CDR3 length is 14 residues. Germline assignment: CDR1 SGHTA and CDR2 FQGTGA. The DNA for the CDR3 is TGTGCCAGCAGCTTAAGCCCGGGGCCCTACGAGCAGTACTTC. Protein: CASSLSPGPYEQYF.

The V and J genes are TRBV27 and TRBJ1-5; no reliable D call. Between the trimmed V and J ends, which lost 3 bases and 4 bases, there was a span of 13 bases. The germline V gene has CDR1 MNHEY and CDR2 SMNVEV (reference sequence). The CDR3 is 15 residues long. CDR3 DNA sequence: TGTGCCAGCAGTTTCGAGGGAAGGCCTAATCAGCCCCAGCATTTT. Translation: CASSFEGRPNQPQHF.

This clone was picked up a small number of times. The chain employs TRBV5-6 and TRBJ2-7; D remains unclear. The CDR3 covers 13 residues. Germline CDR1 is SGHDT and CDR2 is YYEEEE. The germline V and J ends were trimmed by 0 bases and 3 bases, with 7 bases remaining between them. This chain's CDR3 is CASSLAVVYEQYF. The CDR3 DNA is TGTGCCAGCAGCTTGGCCGTCGTCTACGAGCAGTACTTC. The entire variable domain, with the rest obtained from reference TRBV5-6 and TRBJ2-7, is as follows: DAGVTQSPTHLIKTRGQQVTLRCSPKSGHDTVSWYQQALGQGPQFIFQYYEEEERQRGNFPDRFSGHQFPNYSSELNVNALLLGDSALYLCASSLAVVYEQYFGPGTRLTVT.

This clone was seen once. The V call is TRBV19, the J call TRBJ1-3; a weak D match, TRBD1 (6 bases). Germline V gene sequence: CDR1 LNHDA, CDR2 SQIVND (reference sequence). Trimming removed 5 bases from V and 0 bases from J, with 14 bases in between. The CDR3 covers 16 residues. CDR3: CASSVLNRVSGNTIYF. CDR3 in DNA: TGTGCCAGTAGTGTATTAAACAGGGTCTCTGGAAACACCATATATTTT.

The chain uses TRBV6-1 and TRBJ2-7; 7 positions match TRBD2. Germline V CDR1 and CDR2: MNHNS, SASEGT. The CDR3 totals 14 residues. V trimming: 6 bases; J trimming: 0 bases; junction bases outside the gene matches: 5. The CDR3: CASRAGLLSYEQYF. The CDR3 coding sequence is TGTGCCAGCAGAGCGGGACTCCTCTCCTACGAGCAGTACTTC.

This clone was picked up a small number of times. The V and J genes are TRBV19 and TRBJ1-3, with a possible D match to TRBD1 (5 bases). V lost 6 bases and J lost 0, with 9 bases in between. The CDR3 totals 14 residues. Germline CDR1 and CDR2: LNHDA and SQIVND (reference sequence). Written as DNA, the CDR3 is TGTGCCAGTAGGGGACTAAGCTCTGGAAACACCATATATTTT. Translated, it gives CASRGLSSGNTIYF.

CDR3: CASSLVGTQGSYEQYF. For the CDR3, the DNA is TGTGCCAGCAGCTTAGTTGGGACCCAGGGCTCCTACGAGCAGTACTTC. The V and J genes are TRBV11-2 and TRBJ2-7, with D possibly being TRBD1 or TRBD2 (5 bases each). The CDR3 is made up of 16 amino acids. V lost 1 base and J lost 0, with 13 bases in between. Germline CDR1 SGHAT, CDR2 FQNNGV.